Shown below are 15 T cell receptor beta chains from a single sample sequenced in a study of CD8 T cells in Susac syndrome. When the RNA was reverse transcribed, random hexamers were used with an input of roughly 0.45 to 1 ug. TCRdb ran MiXCR on the immunoSEQ multiplex PCR reads and lists one entry per CDR3 protein. Here the sample spans about 180,000 distinct CDR3 sequences, 85% to 95% being singletons. The source material was CD4+ T cells from PBMCs. The source of these receptors is a human donor with Susac syndrome.

This rearrangement joins TRBV6-2 or TRBV6-3 to TRBJ2-5; D is uncertain. The CDR3 runs to 11 residues. Germline CDR1 is MNHEY and CDR2 is SVGEGT. V was clipped by 5 bases and J by 4 bases, with 5 bases between them. The CDR3 nucleotides are TGTGCCAGCAGTAAAACAGAGACCCAGTACTTC. This encodes CASSKTETQYF.

CDR3 sequence: CASSKETVSRTDTQYF. The CDR3 DNA reads TGTGCCAGCAGCAAAGAGACAGTTTCTCGCACAGATACGCAGTATTTT. The V call is TRBV21-1, the J call TRBJ2-3; the table assigns TRBD1, which was not confirmed against the DNA. TRBV21-1 is assigned pseudogene status. The CDR3 extends over 16 amino acids.

Worth noting for this clonotype: Relative to the germline gene, one junction end is altered; a read error may explain this. The chain carries TRBV15 and TRBJ1-6, with no clear D. The CDR3 has 13 residues. Looked up from germline, CDR1 is LNHNV and CDR2 is YYDKDF (reference sequence). The CDR3 region is CATSRGENSPLHF. The CDR3 nucleotides are TGTGCCACCAGCAGAGGGGAGAATTCGCCCCTCCACTTT.

This clonotype appeared a single time. CDR3 DNA sequence: TGCAGTGCTAGAGATCCCCAGGGTTCCGGTTCTGAAGCTTTCTTT. Its protein is CSARDPQGSGSEAFF. V and J are TRBV20-1 and TRBJ1-1; a possible D gene is TRBD1 (5 bases). CDR1 and CDR2 from the germline V gene are DFQATT and SNEGSKA (reference sequence). The CDR3 is 15 amino acids. With 0 bases removed from V and 6 bases from J, the gap between germline ends came to 17 bases.

The chain carries TRBV7-2 and TRBJ2-3; no firm D call. The CDR3 loop spans 16 amino acids. The germline V gene encodes CDR1 SGHTA and CDR2 FQGNSA. Trimming stripped 0 bases from V and 1 base from J, with 11 bases between. CDR3 sequence reads: CASSLAKTERTDTQYF. The CDR3 DNA is TGTGCCAGCAGCTTAGCGAAGACGGAACGCACAGATACGCAGTATTTT.

V is TRBV7-2 and J is TRBJ2-7; maybe TRBD1 (5 bases). The CDR3 totals 14 residues. The V gene's germline CDR1 is SGHTA and CDR2 FQGNSA. The V gene lost 2 bases and the J gene lost 2 bases, with 10 bases spanning the gap. CDR3 region: CASSLSAGTYEQYF. In DNA, the CDR3 is TGTGCCAGCAGCTTATCGGCAGGGACCTACGAGCAGTACTTC.

The chain links TRBV6-2 or TRBV6-3 to TRBJ2-3; no clear D gene. This CDR3 is built from 11 residues. Between the trimmed V and J ends, which lost 10 bases and 4 bases, there was a span of 9 bases. CDR1 and CDR2 from the germline V gene are MNHEY and SVGEGT. The CDR3: CANSRSDTQYF. The CDR3 DNA reads TGTGCCAACTCCCGATCAGATACGCAGTATTTT.

The chain links TRBV7-2 to TRBJ2-7; 9 nucleotides agree with TRBD2. V dropped 9 bases and J dropped 7; count of bases not matched to a gene: 10. The germline V gene encodes CDR1 SGHTA and CDR2 FQGNSA. The CDR3 length is 13 residues. Written as DNA, the CDR3 is TGTGCCAGTAATCGCGGGGGGGCATGGGAGCAGTACTTC. Translating gives CASNRGGAWEQYF.

This clonotype was counted once. This chain links TRBV6-4 with TRBJ2-1, with TRBD1 matching 10 bases. After removal of 3 bases from V and 7 bases from J, the junction contained 6 bases not matched to a gene. Germline CDR1 and CDR2: MRHNA and SNTAGT. CDR3 size: 15 residues. CDR3 in amino acids: CASSERGDRGNEQFF. The DNA of the CDR3 is TGTGCCAGCAGTGAAAGGGGGGACAGGGGAAATGAGCAGTTCTTC.

This clonotype was recorded a few times. This chain connects TRBV6-2 or TRBV6-3 to TRBJ2-3; D gene uncertain. The V end lost 2 bases, the J end lost 3 bases, and 3 bases lay between the germline ends. The CDR3 extends over 12 amino acids. The V gene's germline CDR1 is MNHEY and CDR2 SVGEGT. CDR3 nucleotides: TGTGCCAGCAGTTACGGGACAGATACGCAGTATTTT. This translates into CASSYGTDTQYF.

The chain is built from TRBV14 and TRBJ2-7, with D perhaps TRBD2 (6 bases). V was trimmed by 3 bases and J by 6 bases, leaving 15 bases between them. Germline-derived CDR1 and CDR2 are SGHDN and FVKESK. The CDR3 totals 14 residues. The CDR3 DNA reads as TGTGCCAGCAGCCATATGCAGGGACTGTCCGAGCAGTACTTC. Amino acid sequence: CASSHMQGLSEQYF.

This clonotype was picked up one time. The rearrangement links TRBV12-3 or TRBV12-4 to TRBJ2-2; possible D gene TRBD2, 5 bases. The CDR3 sequence is 15 residues long. V shed 4 bases and J shed 5 bases, with 14 bases lying between them. CDR3 sequence: CASSSKPRGTGELFF. The CDR3 region has the DNA TGTGCCAGCAGTTCCAAGCCCCGAGGGACCGGGGAGCTGTTTTTT.

The rearrangement joins TRBV29-1 to TRBJ2-5; D is unresolved. V was shortened by 4 bases and J by 1 base, with 7 bases between the two germline ends. The CDR3 totals 12 residues. The germline V gene encodes CDR1 SQVTM and CDR2 ANQGSEA. Written as DNA, the CDR3 is TGCAGCGTTGTCGGCAGCCAAGAGACCCAGTACTTC. This gives the protein CSVVGSQETQYF.

This rearrangement joins TRBV7-3 to TRBJ2-1, with a weak D call TRBD2 (6 bases). The CDR3 totals 13 residues. V was clipped by 5 bases and J by 3 bases, with 8 bases between them. The germline gives CDR1 SGHTA, CDR2 FQGTGA. CDR3 in amino acids: CASSTTSYNEQFF. The CDR3 nucleotides read TGTGCCAGCAGCACGACTAGCTACAATGAGCAGTTCTTC. Filled out from reference TRBV7-3 and TRBJ2-1, the complete variable domain reads GAGVSQTPSNKVTEKGKYVELRCDPISGHTALYWYRQSLGQGPEFLIYFQGTGAADDSGLPNDRFFAVRPEGSVSTLKIQRTERGDSAVYLCASSTTSYNEQFFGPGTRLTVL.

The V call is TRBV7-8, the J call TRBJ1-5, with 7 bases aligning to TRBD1. V was clipped by 2 bases and J by 0 bases; unmatched bases: 4. Germline lookup yields CDR1 SGHVS and CDR2 FQNEAQ. The CDR3 extends over 16 amino acids. CDR3 nucleotides: TGTGCCAGCAGCTTATTGACAGGGTATAGCAATCAGCCCCAGCATTTT. It specifies CASSLLTGYSNQPQHF.